The next 10 T cell receptor beta chains were all read from a single sample in a study of shared clonotypes between healthy human individuals. The assay was immunoSEQ multiplex PCR, and TCRdb's table has in-frame clones only and misses some. The sample has about 2.4 million clones; roughly 93% are singletons. Sequenced material: naive CD4+ T cells from PBMCs. Regarding subset: CD45RA+ positively selected. The receptors come from a young man in good health. Some clones in this sample may be carry-over from other donors' samples.

The chain combines TRBV4-1 with TRBJ2-2; 10 positions agree with TRBD2. With 1 base clipped from V and 6 bases from J, the junction kept 5 bases outside the gene matches. The CDR3 has 16 residues. CDR1 and CDR2 from the germline V gene are MGHRA and YSYEKL. The CDR3 sequence: CASSQGFSGRPGELFF. The CDR3, as DNA: TGCGCCAGCAGCCAAGGATTTAGCGGGAGGCCCGGGGAGCTGTTTTTT.

This clone was seen just once. The genes are TRBV11-2 and TRBJ2-5; the match to TRBD2 covers 7 bases. The CDR3 sequence is 14 residues long. V trimming: 5 bases; J trimming: 1 base; junction bases outside the gene matches: 4. The germline CDR1 and CDR2 sequences are SGHAT and FQNNGV. Here the CDR3 DNA reads TGTGCCAGCAGCCAACCTAGCGGCCAAGAGACCCAGTACTTC. Translated: CASSQPSGQETQYF.

The chain is built from TRBV11-2 and TRBJ2-2; possible D gene TRBD2, 5 bases. This CDR3 has 16 amino acids. Trimming shortened V by 5 bases and J by 4 bases, and 17 bases separated the two germline ends. Per the germline V gene, CDR1 is SGHAT and CDR2 is FQNNGV. The CDR3 DNA follows: TGTGCCAGCAGCCCTACTAGGGCGGTTGGCACCGGGGAGCTGTTTTTT. This gives the protein CASSPTRAVGTGELFF.

This sequence joins TRBV28 and TRBJ2-1; the D is unclear. The CDR3 contains 13 residues. Germline V gives CDR1 MDHEN, CDR2 SYDVKM. Trimming took 5 bases from V and 4 from J, leaving 9 bases between them. The CDR3 DNA reads TGTGCCAGCAGTGTGCAGGAGTACAATGAGCAGTTCTTC. Translated, it gives CASSVQEYNEQFF. The variable domain in full, with the rest retrieved from reference TRBV28 and TRBJ2-1, is DVKVTQSSRYLVKRTGEKVFLECVQDMDHENMFWYRQDPGLGLRLIYFSYDVKMKEKGDIPEGYSVSREKKERFSLILESASTNQTSMYLCASSVQEYNEQFFGPGTRLTVL.

The chain employs TRBV28 and TRBJ2-4, with D perhaps matching TRBD1 (7 bases). V was trimmed by 4 bases and J by 1 base, leaving 11 bases between them. The germline gives CDR1 MDHEN, CDR2 SYDVKM. CDR3 length: 15 amino acids. The DNA for the CDR3 is TGTGCCAGCAGTTGGAGGGGGCCGGCCAAAAACATTCAGTACTTC. It yields the protein CASSWRGPAKNIQYF. Full variable domain (missing parts from reference TRBV28 and TRBJ2-4): DVKVTQSSRYLVKRTGEKVFLECVQDMDHENMFWYRQDPGLGLRLIYFSYDVKMKEKGDIPEGYSVSREKKERFSLILESASTNQTSMYLCASSWRGPAKNIQYFGAGTRLSVL.

V and J are TRBV7-2 and TRBJ2-5; tentatively, D is TRBD1 or TRBD2 (6 bases each). The germline V and J ends were trimmed by 0 bases and 5 bases, with 16 bases remaining between them. CDR3 size: 16 residues. From germline, CDR1 is SGHTA and CDR2 FQGNSA. CDR3 loop: CASSLALRGGSETQYF. CDR3 nucleotide sequence: TGTGCCAGCAGCTTAGCCCTCAGGGGAGGAAGCGAGACCCAGTACTTC.

The chain carries TRBV28 and TRBJ2-7; 8 bases are shared with TRBD2. The germline CDR1 and CDR2 sequences are MDHEN and SYDVKM. This CDR3 is built from 14 residues. Trimming cost V 1 base and J 6 bases; bases outside gene matches: 5. The CDR3 sequence is CASSLFWAGGEQYF. CDR3 coding DNA: TGTGCCAGCAGTTTATTTTGGGCGGGAGGCGAGCAGTACTTC.

This clone was counted between two and nine times. The sample has other DNA sequences that encode this CDR3 too. This sequence joins TRBV5-1 and TRBJ2-3, with D hard to call. The CDR3 has 12 residues. V gave up 3 bases and J gave up 2 bases, with 4 bases separating them. CDR1 is SGHRS, CDR2 YFSETQ, per germline. The CDR3 region has the DNA TGCGCCAGCAGCTCCCCCACAGATACGCAGTATTTT. The encoded protein is CASSSPTDTQYF. Full variable domain (remainder filled in from reference TRBV5-1 and TRBJ2-3): KAGVTQTPRYLIKTRGQQVTLSCSPISGHRSVSWYQQTPGQGLQFLFEYFSETQRNKGNFPGRFSGRQFSNSRSEMNVSTLELGDSALYLCASSSPTDTQYFGPGTRLTVL.

The chain couples TRBV11-2 to TRBJ1-4; D gene uncertain. CDR1 SGHAT and CDR2 FQNNGV come from the germline V gene. Trimming took 6 bases from V and 8 from J, leaving 19 bases between them. The CDR3 spans 15 residues. CDR3 sequence: CASSPGRRMGEKLFF. As DNA, the CDR3 is TGTGCCAGCAGTCCCGGCAGGAGGATGGGGGAAAAACTGTTTTTT.

With respect to this clone: In the same sample, other DNA sequences code for this CDR3. V is TRBV18 and J is TRBJ2-1, with TRBD2 matching over 7 bases. Trimming cost V 0 bases and J 0 bases; bases outside gene matches: 2. This CDR3 contains 16 residues. Germline CDR1 reads KGHSH; CDR2 reads LQKENI. This chain's CDR3 is CASSPPGGSSYNEQFF. The CDR3 bases are TGTGCCAGCTCACCACCGGGCGGGAGCTCCTACAATGAGCAGTTCTTC. The full variable domain, rest sourced from reference TRBV18 and TRBJ2-1, is NAGVMQNPRHLVRRRGQEARLRCSPMKGHSHVYWYRQLPEEGLKFMVYLQKENIIDESGMPKERFSAEFPKEGPSILRIQQVVRGDSAAYFCASSPPGGSSYNEQFFGPGTRLTVL.